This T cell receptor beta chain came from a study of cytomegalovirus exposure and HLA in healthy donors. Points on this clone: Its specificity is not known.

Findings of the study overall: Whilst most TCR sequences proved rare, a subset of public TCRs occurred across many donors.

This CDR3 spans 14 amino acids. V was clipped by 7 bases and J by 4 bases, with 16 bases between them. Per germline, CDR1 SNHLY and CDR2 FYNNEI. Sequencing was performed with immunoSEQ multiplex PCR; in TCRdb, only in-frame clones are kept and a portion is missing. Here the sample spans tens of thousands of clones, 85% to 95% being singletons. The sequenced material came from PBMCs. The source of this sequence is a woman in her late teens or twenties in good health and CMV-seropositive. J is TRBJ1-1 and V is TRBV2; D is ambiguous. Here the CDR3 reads CASINTRGGTEAFF. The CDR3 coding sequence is TGTGCCAGCATTAATACTCGGGGAGGCACTGAAGCTTTCTTT.